The subject of this entry is one TCR beta chain. Its antigen is not identified. All glioblastoma patients lacked an isocitrate dehydrogenase mutation. Trimming stripped 4 bases from V and 3 bases from J, with 11 bases between. Germline V lookup: CDR1 SGHRS, CDR2 YFSETQ. The CDR3 runs to 14 residues. These data come from a study of glioma-infiltrating T cells after dendritic cell vaccination. Study-level information: Autologous tumor lysate-pulsed dendritic cell vaccination was given between the early 2000s and the early 2010s.

TCRdb's table, derived via immunoSEQ multiplex PCR, lists solely in-frame clones and lacks some. This table has tens of thousands of clones, approximately 84% appearing once. Findings and limits, study-wide: Only a small number of patients had complete blood and tumor samples.

V usage is TRBV5-1 and J usage is TRBJ2-1, with a weak D call TRBD1 (5 bases). The material was blood, obtained before dendritic cell vaccination. The TCR comes from a human donor with glioblastoma. In DNA form, the CDR3 reads TGCGCCAGCAGCGGGCAGGGAAGCTACAATGAGCAGTTCTTC. Translating it yields CASSGQGSYNEQFF. The full variable domain, rest sourced from reference TRBV5-1 and TRBJ2-1, is KAGVTQTPRYLIKTRGQQVTLSCSPISGHRSVSWYQQTPGQGLQFLFEYFSETQRNKGNFPGRFSGRQFSNSRSEMNVSTLELGDSALYLCASSGQGSYNEQFFGPGTRLTVL.